The next 24 T cell receptor beta chains were all read from a single sample in a study of PD-1 blockade in classical Hodgkin lymphoma. As for time point: cycle 4 day 1 (C4D1), after 6 weeks of nivolumab. With no exception, relapse followed autologous stem cell transplantation in all patients, and brentuximab vedotin exposure varied. Method: immunoSEQ multiplex PCR; TCRdb's copy keeps in-frame clones and lacks some. This sample has 57,000 or so clones, with roughly 85% found just once. This specimen was peripheral blood mononuclear cells (PBMCs), taken before the fourth cycle of nivolumab. Receptors originate from a human donor with classical Hodgkin lymphoma.

V is TRBV2 and J is TRBJ2-3; a weak D match, TRBD1 (6 bases). Germline V gene lookup returns CDR1 SNHLY and CDR2 FYNNEI. The CDR3 is made up of 14 amino acids. Trimming pared 7 bases from V and 5 bases from J, leaving 16 bases between. The CDR3, as DNA: TGTGCCAGCAATGACAGGTCCGCACTAGATACGCAGTATTTT. Protein product: CASNDRSALDTQYF.

This sequence joins TRBV7-9 and TRBJ1-1; 9 positions match TRBD1. In germline, CDR1 is SEHNR, CDR2 FQNEAQ (reference sequence). Unmatched junction bases numbered 6, after V lost 4 bases and J lost 6 bases. CDR3 length: 14 residues. CDR3 in amino acids: CASSSRDRDAEAFF. CDR3 DNA: TGTGCCAGCAGCTCCCGGGACAGGGACGCTGAAGCTTTCTTT.

J is TRBJ2-7 and V is TRBV27; 7 positions agree with TRBD1. Germline V CDR1 and CDR2: MNHEY, SMNVEV (reference sequence). The CDR3 extends over 15 amino acids. The V segment lost 6 bases and the J segment 2 bases; nucleotides outside the gene matches: 10. For the CDR3, the DNA is TGTGCCAGCAGAACCACACTCCAGGGGGCCTACGAGCAGTACTTC. Protein: CASRTTLQGAYEQYF.

The gene calls are TRBV10-3 and TRBJ1-6; a weak D match, TRBD1 (6 bases). CDR3 length: 14 residues. V lost 6 bases and J 8 bases, leaving 14 bases between the germline ends. The germline V gene encodes CDR1 ENHRY and CDR2 SYGVKD. CDR3 DNA: TGTGCCATCAGGGAAACAGGGTATGATTCACCCCTCCACTTT. It codes for CAIRETGYDSPLHF.

The chain links TRBV5-5 to TRBJ1-1; D is possibly TRBD1 (5 bases). The CDR3 is made up of 13 amino acids. Trimming removed 3 bases from V and 7 bases from J, with 13 bases in between. From germline, CDR1 is SGHKS and CDR2 YYEKEE (reference sequence). The CDR3, as DNA: TGTGCCAGCAGCTCCTTAGGGACGGTTGAAGCTTTCTTT. Its protein product is CASSSLGTVEAFF.

This clone was seen once. The chain has TRBV5-4 and TRBJ2-1, with TRBD2 as a possible D gene (6 bases). This CDR3 has 15 amino acids. The V end was cut by 4 bases, the J end by 4 bases, with 15 bases between. Germline V gene data show CDR1 as SGHNT and CDR2 as YYREEE (reference sequence). The DNA for the CDR3 is TGTGCCAGCAGCCAACCCGGGACTCTTTACAATGAGCAGTTCTTC. Translating gives CASSQPGTLYNEQFF.

In DNA form, the CDR3 reads TGTGCCAGCAGACCACAGGGGGCGGGCAATCAGCCCCAGCATTTT. Protein sequence: CASRPQGAGNQPQHF. The V call is TRBV28, the J call TRBJ1-5; TRBD1 matches at 9 bases. Trimming took 6 bases from V and 2 from J; bases not matched to a gene: 5. Germline CDR1 is MDHEN and CDR2 is SYDVKM. The CDR3 contains 15 residues.

The CDR3 reads CASSPLLGSIANTGELFF. The CDR3 DNA follows: TGTGCCAGCAGCCCTCTGCTGGGCAGCATCGCGAACACCGGGGAGCTGTTTTTT. The chain joins TRBV5-4 to TRBJ2-2; D call uncertain. The CDR3 length is 18 residues. The germline gives CDR1 SGHNT, CDR2 YYREEE (reference sequence). The V and J ends lost 4 bases and 0 bases respectively, with 19 bases between them.

This clone is a singleton in its sample. The chain recombines TRBV10-3 with TRBJ2-5; possibly TRBD1 for D (7 bases). CDR1 is ENHRY, CDR2 SYGVKD, per germline. V lost 1 base and J lost 4, with 10 bases in between. The CDR3 consists of 14 residues. The DNA for the CDR3 is TGTGCCATCAGTGAGTACAGGGGAGGAGAGACCCAGTACTTC. Protein sequence: CAISEYRGGETQYF.

V usage is TRBV18 and J usage is TRBJ2-5, with 13 bases that match TRBD2. The J call may be in error: the DNA end matches TRBJ2-7 better. Germline loops: CDR1 KGHSH, CDR2 LQKENI. The CDR3 is made up of 20 amino acids. CDR3: CASSPLPIGLAGASSYEQYF. The CDR3 nucleotides read TGTGCCAGCTCACCACTACCGATCGGACTAGCGGGGGCGAGCTCCTACGAGCAGTACTTC.

This clone was seen a few times. Additional DNA sequences in this sample encode the identical CDR3. The rearrangement links TRBV29-1 to TRBJ1-3; a weak D match, TRBD1 (6 bases). Deletions cut 6 bases from V and 2 bases from J, with 14 bases between. This CDR3 has 14 amino acids. CDR1 is SQVTM and CDR2 is ANQGSEA in the germline V gene. The CDR3 DNA reads as TGCAGCGTCGGGATACAGGGAACTGGAAACACCATATATTTT. Its translation is CSVGIQGTGNTIYF.

J is TRBJ1-5 and V is TRBV2; D gene ambiguous. From germline, CDR1 is SNHLY and CDR2 FYNNEI. The CDR3 runs 15 residues. Deletions cut 2 bases from V and 7 bases from J, with 15 bases between. The CDR3 spells CASSERSTLGQPQHF. The CDR3 region has the DNA TGTGCCAGCAGTGAACGCTCGACCCTAGGACAGCCCCAGCATTTT.

This clone is a singleton in its sample. The chain is built from TRBV12-5 and TRBJ2-5; 8 bases line up with TRBD1. The CDR3 is made up of 14 amino acids. V was clipped by 2 bases and J by 7 bases; unmatched bases: 6. In germline, CDR1 is LGHNT, CDR2 FRNRAP. CDR3 coding DNA: TGTGCTAGTGGTTTGCAGGGGGCCGGGGGGACCCAGTACTTC. This translates into CASGLQGAGGTQYF.

This rearrangement joins TRBV19 to TRBJ1-2; 9 bases line up with TRBD1. The ends lost 6 bases at V and 7 bases at J; junction bases unmatched: 12. Germline V gene lookup returns CDR1 LNHDA and CDR2 SQIVND (reference sequence). CDR3 length: 15 residues. The CDR3 here is CASRASGTGILGYTF. The CDR3 DNA reads TGTGCCAGTAGGGCTTCCGGGACAGGGATTCTTGGCTACACCTTC.

V gene TRBV28 combines with J gene TRBJ2-7; D unclear. This CDR3 comprises 14 residues. Per germline, CDR1 MDHEN and CDR2 SYDVKM. V dropped 2 bases and J dropped 0 bases, with 8 bases sitting between them. The CDR3 DNA sequence: TGTGCCAGCAGTTTACCGGGCACCTCCTACGAGCAGTACTTC. This gives the protein CASSLPGTSYEQYF.

The chain uses TRBV20-1 and TRBJ1-4; D unresolved. The CDR3 is 10 amino acids. The germline gives CDR1 DFQATT, CDR2 SNEGSKA (reference sequence). Here the CDR3 reads CRPVLGKLFF. CDR3 sequence (DNA): TGCAGACCTGTGCTGGGGAAACTGTTTTTT.

This clone occurred a few times. V usage is TRBV10-1 and J usage is TRBJ2-1; a weak D match, TRBD1 (5 bases). Deletions cut 3 bases from V and 5 bases from J, with 17 bases between. Germline V gene lookup returns CDR1 WNHNN and CDR2 SYGVQD (reference sequence). The CDR3 has 16 residues. The CDR3 region is CASSDLEMRQHNEQFF. CDR3 nucleotides: TGCGCCAGCAGTGACCTCGAGATGCGACAGCACAATGAGCAGTTCTTC.

This clone was counted between two and nine times. The genes are TRBV2 and TRBJ2-3, with 7 bases matching TRBD1. The CDR3 covers 14 residues. In germline, CDR1 is SNHLY, CDR2 FYNNEI. V trimming: 10 bases; J trimming: 3 bases; junction bases outside the gene matches: 10. The chain's CDR3 is CATSDRKLTDTQYF. CDR3 sequence (DNA): TGTGCCACCTCGGACAGGAAGTTGACAGATACGCAGTATTTT.

V is TRBV6-6 and J is TRBJ1-2; 8 nucleotides agree with TRBD1. The length of the CDR3 is 15 residues. The germline V gene has CDR1 MNHNY and CDR2 SVGAGI (reference sequence). V dropped 0 bases and J dropped 4; count of bases not matched to a gene: 4. This CDR3 reads CASSYSETGVYGYTF. The CDR3 bases are TGTGCCAGCAGTTACTCTGAGACAGGGGTCTATGGCTACACCTTC.

The chain recombines TRBV5-6 with TRBJ1-2, with D perhaps TRBD1 (6 bases). From germline, CDR1 is SGHDT and CDR2 YYEEEE. The CDR3 runs to 13 residues. Trimming shortened V by 0 bases and J by 4 bases, and 7 bases separated the two germline ends. The CDR3 is CASSLVDSYGYTF. DNA of the CDR3: TGTGCCAGCAGCTTGGTGGACAGCTATGGCTACACCTTC.

The chain employs TRBV15 and TRBJ2-1, with 7 bases that match TRBD1. Germline lookup yields CDR1 LNHNV and CDR2 YYDKDF (reference sequence). The CDR3 is made up of 15 amino acids. V was pared by 3 bases and J by 7 bases, with 9 bases of the junction left unmatched. The CDR3 DNA sequence: TGTGCCACCAGCAGGATAACAGGGGTTGGGAATGAGCAGTTCTTC. The encoded protein is CATSRITGVGNEQFF.

The CDR3 bases are TGTGCCGTTCCTCCGGGACAGAGAAATTCACCCCTCCACTTT. It yields the protein CAVPPGQRNSPLHF. The chain recombines TRBV11-2 with TRBJ1-6; 7 nucleotides line up with TRBD1. CDR1 is SGHAT and CDR2 is FQNNGV in the germline V gene. V gave up 11 bases and J gave up 7 bases; unmatched junction bases: 11. This CDR3 is built from 14 residues.

The V call is TRBV30, the J call TRBJ2-1, with D possibly being TRBD2 (7 bases). CDR1 and CDR2 (germline): GTSNPN, SVGIG (reference sequence). V shed 1 base and J shed 11 bases, with 15 bases lying between them. The CDR3 runs 13 residues. The CDR3 DNA reads TGTGCCTGGAGTGCGGGGGGCGAGTCTAAGCAGTTCTTC. It encodes CAWSAGGESKQFF. Full variable domain (missing parts from reference TRBV30 and TRBJ2-1): SQTIHQWPATLVQPVGSPLSLECTVEGTSNPNLYWYRQAAGRGLQLLFYSVGIGQISSEVPQNLSASRPQDRQFILSSKKLLLSDSGFYLCAWSAGGESKQFFGPGTRLTVL.

The V gene is TRBV7-3, the J gene TRBJ1-1, with D perhaps TRBD1 (6 bases). Trimming stripped 6 bases from V and 7 bases from J, with 18 bases between. The V gene's germline CDR1 is SGHTA and CDR2 FQGTGA. The CDR3 sequence is 14 residues long. The CDR3 nucleotides are TGTGCCAGCAGTTTAGGGGGTTTACAGGGTGAAGCTTTCTTT. Its protein product is CASSLGGLQGEAFF. The variable domain in full, with the rest retrieved from reference TRBV7-3 and TRBJ1-1, is GAGVSQTPSNKVTEKGKYVELRCDPISGHTALYWYRQSLGQGPEFLIYFQGTGAADDSGLPNDRFFAVRPEGSVSTLKIQRTERGDSAVYLCASSLGGLQGEAFFGQGTRLTVV.